This T cell receptor beta chain was recorded in a study of read filtering for tumor transcriptome and immune sequencing. This CDR3 contains 15 residues. Germline values: CDR1 MNHEY, CDR2 SVGAGI. V lost 6 bases to trimming and J lost 4 bases; unmatched junction nucleotides: 6. This clonotype came up many times. Its antigen is as yet unknown. The library was built from around 0.4 ug RNA with molecular barcoded adaptors for alpha/delta and beta/gamma chains. TCRdb re-called the reads with MiXCR, one entry per CDR3 protein. The sample shows tens of thousands of distinct CDR3 sequences, roughly 19% of them seen only once. Overall study results and limits: RNA-seq captured clonotypes less deeply and reliably than IR-seq.

The sequenced sample consisted of a population of CD138-negative cells sorted from bone marrow. This chain links TRBV6-5 with TRBJ2-2; TRBD1 matches 9 bases. This TCR derives from a donor at least 40 years old with multiple myeloma. CDR3 sequence (DNA): TGTGCCAGCAGAGACGGGACAGGGAGCACCGGGGAGCTGTTTTTT. Its protein is CASRDGTGSTGELFF.